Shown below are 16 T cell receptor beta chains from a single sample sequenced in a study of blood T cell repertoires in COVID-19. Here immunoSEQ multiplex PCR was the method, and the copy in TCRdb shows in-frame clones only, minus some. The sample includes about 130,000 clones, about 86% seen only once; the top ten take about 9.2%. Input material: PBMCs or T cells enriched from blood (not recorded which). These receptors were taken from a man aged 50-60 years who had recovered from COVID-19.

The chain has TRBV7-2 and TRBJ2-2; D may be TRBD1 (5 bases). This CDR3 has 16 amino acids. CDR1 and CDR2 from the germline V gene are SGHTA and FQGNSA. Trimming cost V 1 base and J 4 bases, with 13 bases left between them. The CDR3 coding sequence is TGTGCCAGCAGCTTAGTGGCAGGGATGCGCACCGGGGAGCTGTTTTTT. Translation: CASSLVAGMRTGELFF.

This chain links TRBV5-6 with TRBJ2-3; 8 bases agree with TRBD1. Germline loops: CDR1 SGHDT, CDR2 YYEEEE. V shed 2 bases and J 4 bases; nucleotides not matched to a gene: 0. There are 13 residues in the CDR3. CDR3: CASSLQGADTQYF. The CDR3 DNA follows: TGTGCCAGCAGCTTACAGGGGGCAGATACGCAGTATTTT.

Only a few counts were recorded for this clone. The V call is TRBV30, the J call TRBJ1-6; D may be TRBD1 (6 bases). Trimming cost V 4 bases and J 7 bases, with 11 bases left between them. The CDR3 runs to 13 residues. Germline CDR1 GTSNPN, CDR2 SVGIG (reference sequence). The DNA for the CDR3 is TGTGCCTGGACAACAGGGTTGAATTCACCCCTCCACTTT. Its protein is CAWTTGLNSPLHF.

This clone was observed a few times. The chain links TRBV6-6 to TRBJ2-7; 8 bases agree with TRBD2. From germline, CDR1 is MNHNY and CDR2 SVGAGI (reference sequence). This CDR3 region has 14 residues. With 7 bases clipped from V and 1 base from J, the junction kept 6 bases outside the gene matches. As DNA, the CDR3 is TGTGCCAGCAATAGCGGGACGGCGTCCTACGAGCAGTACTTC. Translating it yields CASNSGTASYEQYF.

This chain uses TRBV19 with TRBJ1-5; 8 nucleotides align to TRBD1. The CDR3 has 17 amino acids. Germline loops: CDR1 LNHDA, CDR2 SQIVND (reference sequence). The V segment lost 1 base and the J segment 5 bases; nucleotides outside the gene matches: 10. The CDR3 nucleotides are TGTGCCAGTAGTATAGGAGGGGCAGGGGGCGCAGATCAGCCCCAGCATTTT. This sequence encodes CASSIGGAGGADQPQHF.

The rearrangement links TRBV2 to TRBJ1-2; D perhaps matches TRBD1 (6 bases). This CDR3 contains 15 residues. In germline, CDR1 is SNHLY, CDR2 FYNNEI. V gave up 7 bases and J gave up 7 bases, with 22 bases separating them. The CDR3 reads CASIAGTTLRAGYTF. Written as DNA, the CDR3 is TGTGCCAGCATTGCCGGGACAACCCTCAGGGCTGGCTACACCTTC.

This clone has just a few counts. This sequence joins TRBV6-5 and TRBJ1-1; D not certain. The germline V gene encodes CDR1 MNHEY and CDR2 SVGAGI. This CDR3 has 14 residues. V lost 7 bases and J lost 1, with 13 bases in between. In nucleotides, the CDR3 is TGTGCCAGCAACTTTAACACGGGGAACACTGAAGCTTTCTTT. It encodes CASNFNTGNTEAFF.

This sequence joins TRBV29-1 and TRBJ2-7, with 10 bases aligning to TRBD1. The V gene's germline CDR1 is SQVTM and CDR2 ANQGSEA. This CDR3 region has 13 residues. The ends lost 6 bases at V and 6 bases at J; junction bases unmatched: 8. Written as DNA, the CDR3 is TGCAGCGTACGGACAGGGGGAGGGGTCGAGCAGTACTTC. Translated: CSVRTGGGVEQYF.

CDR3 sequence: CASSRGEDGGYNEQFF. The CDR3, as DNA: TGTGCCAGCAGCCGCGGCGAAGACGGAGGCTACAATGAGCAGTTCTTC. This chain connects TRBV13 to TRBJ2-1; tentatively, D is TRBD2 (5 bases). In germline, CDR1 is PRHDT, CDR2 FYEKMQ (reference sequence). V was cut by 5 bases and J by 3 bases, with 17 bases left in between. This CDR3 spans 16 amino acids.

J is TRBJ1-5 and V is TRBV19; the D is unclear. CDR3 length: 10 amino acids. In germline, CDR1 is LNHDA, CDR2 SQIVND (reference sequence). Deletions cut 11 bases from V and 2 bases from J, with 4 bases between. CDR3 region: CAAGNQPQHF. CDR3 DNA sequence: TGTGCCGCGGGCAATCAGCCCCAGCATTTT.

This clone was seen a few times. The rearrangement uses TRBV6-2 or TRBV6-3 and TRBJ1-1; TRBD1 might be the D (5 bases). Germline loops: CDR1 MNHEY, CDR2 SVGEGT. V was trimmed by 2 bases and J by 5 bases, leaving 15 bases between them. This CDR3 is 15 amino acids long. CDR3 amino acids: CASSYPTGGRTEAFF. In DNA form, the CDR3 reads TGTGCCAGCAGTTACCCGACGGGGGGGAGAACTGAAGCTTTCTTT.

The CDR3 sequence is CASSRDRALNQPQHF. CDR3 nucleotide sequence: TGCGCCAGCAGCCGGGACAGGGCTTTGAATCAGCCCCAGCATTTT. The V gene is TRBV4-1, the J gene TRBJ1-5, with 9 bases that match TRBD1. With V trimmed by 4 bases and J by 4 bases, 5 bases remained unmatched. This CDR3 comprises 15 residues. The germline gives CDR1 MGHRA, CDR2 YSYEKL.

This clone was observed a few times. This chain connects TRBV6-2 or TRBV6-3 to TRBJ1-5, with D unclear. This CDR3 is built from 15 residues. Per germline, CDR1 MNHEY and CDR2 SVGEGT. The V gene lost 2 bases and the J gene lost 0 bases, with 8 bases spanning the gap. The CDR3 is CASSYRRDSNQPQHF. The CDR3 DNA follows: TGTGCCAGCAGTTACAGGAGGGATAGCAATCAGCCCCAGCATTTT.

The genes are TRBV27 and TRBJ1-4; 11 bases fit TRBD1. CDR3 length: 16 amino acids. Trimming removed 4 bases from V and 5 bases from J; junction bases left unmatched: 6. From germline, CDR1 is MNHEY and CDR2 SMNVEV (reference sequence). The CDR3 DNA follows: TGTGCCAGCAGTTCCGCAGGACAGGGGGCAAATGAAAAACTGTTTTTT. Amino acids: CASSSAGQGANEKLFF.

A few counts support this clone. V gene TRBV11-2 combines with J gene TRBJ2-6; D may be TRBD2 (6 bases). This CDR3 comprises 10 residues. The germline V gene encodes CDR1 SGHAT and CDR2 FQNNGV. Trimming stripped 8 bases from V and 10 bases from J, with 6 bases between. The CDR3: CASGTNVLTF. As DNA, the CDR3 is TGTGCCAGCGGGACTAACGTCCTGACTTTC.

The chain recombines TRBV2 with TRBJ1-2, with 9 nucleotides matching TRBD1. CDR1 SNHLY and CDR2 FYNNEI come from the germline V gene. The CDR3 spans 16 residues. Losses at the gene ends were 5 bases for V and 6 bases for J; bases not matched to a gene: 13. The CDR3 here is CASSKQGALGDDGYTF. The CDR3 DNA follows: TGTGCCAGCAGTAAACAGGGGGCTCTGGGTGATGATGGCTACACCTTC.